The clone carrying this TCR beta chain was counted between two and nine times. Through a sample-barcoded 5' primer and a J-beta primer mix, a second PCR was run for roughly 6 to 11 cycles. TCRdb itself ran the 5' RACE reads through MiXCR, one entry per CDR3 protein. The table includes some 1.5 million distinct CDR3 sequences, 28% detected once. Trimming removed 4 bases from V and 5 bases from J; junction bases left unmatched: 8. Germline values: CDR1 MNHEY, CDR2 SMNVEV (reference sequence). The CDR3 runs to 14 residues. The sample comes from a study of blood T cells in healthy people across ages. The gene calls are TRBV27 and TRBJ2-7, with 7 nucleotides matching TRBD1. The source is a woman younger than 45 in good health. Sequencing was performed on blood. CDR3 coding DNA: TGTGCCAGCAGTTACGGACAGGAAGGAAACGAGCAGTACTTC. It yields the protein CASSYGQEGNEQYF.